This T cell receptor beta chain emerged from a study of T cell responses to AZD1222 COVID-19 vaccine. Findings and caveats of the study: Within unmutated variant regions lay the reported targets of nearly half of spike-specific TCRs. Donors were chiefly white British, with a greater number of females, and clonal diversity was perhaps underestimated. Mapped onto spike, vaccine-associated CD4 TCRs spanned it and were dominant at 160-218 and 743-854.

The germline V and J ends were trimmed by 1 base and 1 base, with 11 bases remaining between them. CDR3 length equals 15 residues. CDR1 and CDR2 from the germline V gene are SGDLS and YYNGEE. Comment on this clone: Its antigen remains unknown.

Profiling relied on immunoSEQ multiplex PCR, and the TCRdb table lists in-frame clones only, not all of them. The repertoire holds under 140,000 clones, with 87% as singletons. This chain connects TRBV9 to TRBJ1-1; no reliable D call. The sequence derives from an adult in good health. The sample in question was peripheral blood, obtained on day 0 of AZD1222 vaccination. The chain's CDR3 is CASSVRKDGNTEAFF. The DNA of the CDR3 is TGTGCCAGCAGCGTAAGGAAGGACGGGAACACTGAAGCTTTCTTT.